This TCR beta chain was observed in a study of blood T cell repertoires in COVID-19 (dated by TCRdb to 2018 to 2021). Describing the broader study: Collaborator samples came from the United States, Italy and Spain and covered acute and convalescent phases of COVID-19. The material from the prospective study consisted of cDNA or gDNA derived from T cells, B-cell-depleted T cells, or PBMCs. Deeply sampled blood TCRbeta repertoires from subjects exposed to, actively infected with, or recovered from COVID-19 were included in the dataset. The repertoires were released in a freely available public database meant as a resource for research on the immune response to SARS-CoV-2. The samples were drawn from the first 160 participants of the ongoing ImmuneRACE study and from over 950 subjects provided by 6 global collaborators. The sample metadata nearly always contained a de-identified subject ID, COVID-19 status, age in years and sex. Where available, HLA class I and class II types were taken from metadata supplied by the sample provider and were not determined by assay-based typing. Broad study findings and their caveats: How much clinical and demographic metadata was included differed by source and by participant, and the metadata was provided uncurated.

Whole blood was collected in K2EDTA tubes by collaborating institutions according to the institutions' own protocols. For TCRbeta analysis, collaborator samples were shipped as frozen whole blood, as isolated PBMCs, or as DNA extracted from either sample type. The immunoSEQ Assay, a bias-controlled multiplex PCR, was used to amplify TCRbeta CDR3 regions from genomic DNA. The paper's data handling went like this. The number of nucleated cells in each sample was estimated from the amplification of reference gene primers within the assay. To quantify the absolute abundance of each unique TCRbeta CDR3 rearrangement, sequence reads were collapsed and filtered. For each sample, productive Simpson clonality was calculated as the square root of Simpson's diversity index over productive rearrangements. What TCRdb holds here is the immuneACCESS table cut down to in-frame rearrangements. Part of the clones is not present; checked against another copy, under half of the missing clones reflect an unresolved V gene, and the others are unexplained. V and J calls and clone size are copied from that table; D and trimming were computed from the DNA. The sample contains approximately 150,000 clones, 80% to 90% of them found a single time. The ten biggest clones cover about 1.4% of the sample.

Taken from cysteine to phenylalanine, the CDR3 has 13 residues. Kept here is only the CDR3 DNA, which spans 39 bases and is read in frame from base 1. The germline ends are 7 bases apart after V is trimmed by 3 bases and J by 2 bases. CDR1 and CDR2 are read off the germline V gene (reference sequence) as LGHDT and YNNKEL. Turning to this clone: Its antigen is unknown. Qualities for individual bases were not recorded, and no much larger clone is one base off.

Sequenced material: peripheral blood. The source of this sequence is a woman between 45 and 60 years old with acute or convalescent COVID-19. The V and J segments used are TRBV3-1 (or the pseudogene TRBV3-2) and TRBJ1-2; no D gene is confidently identified. The DNA sequence is TGTGCCAGCAGCCACCGAGGAAACTATGGCTACACCTTC. This yields the protein CASSHRGNYGYTF.